Below, one TCR beta chain is given with its context. The antigen this receptor binds is unknown. There are no base qualities to consult, and no much larger clone falls within one base. In light of the paper, this sample's time point label describes: about 28 days (+/-7) after the second vaccine dose. AZD1222 recipients with second doses at about 4 weeks or about 12 weeks were pooled, because spike-specific TCR depth and breadth did not differ between schedules. Vaccinee samples were obtained from the UK trials COV001 and COV002, which included a single-blind randomized controlled phase 2/3 trial of AZD1222 (ChAdOx1 nCoV-19) in healthy adults. For TCRbeta chain sequencing, PBMC samples from trial participants were taken at day 0 and at day 28 after the second dose. The data are from a study of T cell responses to AZD1222 COVID-19 vaccine (dated by TCRdb to about 2021). With regard to the full study: TCR sequencing was performed for about 250 trial participants, of whom about 200 were given two doses of AZD1222 and around 26 were given two doses of MenACWY control vaccine. Enrollment into the trials was organized by age into subgroups of 18-55, 56-69 and 70-plus years, and those subgroups contained approximately 160, 26 and 62 TCR-sequenced participants, respectively. Findings and caveats that apply to the study as a whole: In the small 56-69-year group, the increase in depth fell short of significance, most likely because of low power. Participants were mostly white British and included more females than males, and it was suggested by the authors that clonal diversity may have been underestimated. After two AZD1222 doses, both the breadth and the depth of spike-specific TCRs were significantly higher than at day 0 and than in MenACWY recipients. Epitopes outside the regions mutated in the B.1.351 and B.1.1.7 variants were reportedly recognized by nearly half of the unique spike-specific TCRs. Because no day 14 peak-response samples were available, repertoires were characterized only after the peak T cell response. CD4 TCRs associated with the vaccine covered the entire spike protein, and the dominant responses were in regions 160-218 and 743-854. Conclusions about previously exposed vaccinees are limited, since just a handful of AZD1222 recipients were seropositive for SARS-CoV-2 at baseline.

The CDR3 numbers 10 residues from cysteine through phenylalanine. Left in the record is the CDR3 DNA by itself, 30 bases read in frame from the first base. The CDR1 and CDR2 encoded by the germline V gene are SQVTM and ANQGSEA. V gives up 7 bases and J gives up 7 bases, and the segment between their germline ends measures 10 bases. The CDR3 regions of human TCRbeta chains were analyzed by immunosequencing. The paper's processing steps were these. Repertoire TCRs were checked for matches against a reference library of SARS-CoV-2-specific TCRs that had been generated using the MIRA antigen-specificity platform. Breadth meant the fraction of unique TCRs that were SARS-CoV-2-associated, whereas depth meant the fraction of total T cells that were SARS-CoV-2-associated. Each spike-specific TCR was assigned to its reactive spike region and to a CD4 or CD8 class using the MIRA data. Log10-transformed breadth and depth values were compared by one-way ANOVA with Sidak's multiple comparisons tests. TCRdb limited this immuneACCESS table to in-frame rearrangements with V and J called. A share of clones is missing; checked studies link under half to unresolved V genes, and the rest is unexplained. V and J calls and clone size are given by that table; D and trimming were obtained from the DNA. The sample yields roughly 180,000 clones; roughly nine tenths were counted once. The ten largest clones capture approximately 1.3% of the sample.

The source was peripheral blood, collected 28 days after the second AZD1222 dose. This clonotype was sampled from an adult who received the AZD1222 COVID-19 vaccine. The sequence links TRBV29-1 to TRBJ2-5; matching of 5 bases hints at TRBD2 as the D gene. The nucleotides read TGCAGCGCCTTACTAGGGACCCAGTACTTC. This sequence encodes CSALLGTQYF.